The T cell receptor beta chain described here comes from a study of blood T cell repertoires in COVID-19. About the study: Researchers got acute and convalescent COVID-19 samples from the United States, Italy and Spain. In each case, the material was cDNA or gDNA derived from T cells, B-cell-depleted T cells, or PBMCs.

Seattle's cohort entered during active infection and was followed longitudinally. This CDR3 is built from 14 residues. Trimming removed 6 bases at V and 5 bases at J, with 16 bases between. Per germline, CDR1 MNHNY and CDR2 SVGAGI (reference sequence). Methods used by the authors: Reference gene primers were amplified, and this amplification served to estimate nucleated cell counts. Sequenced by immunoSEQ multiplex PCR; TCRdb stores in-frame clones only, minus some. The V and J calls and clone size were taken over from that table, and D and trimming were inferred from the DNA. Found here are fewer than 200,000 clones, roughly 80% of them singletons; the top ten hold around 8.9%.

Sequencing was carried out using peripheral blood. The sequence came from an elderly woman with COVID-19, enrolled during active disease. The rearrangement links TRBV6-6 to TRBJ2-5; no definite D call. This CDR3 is CASSPRGWVETQYF. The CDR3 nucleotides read TGTGCCAGCAGCCCCAGAGGTTGGGTGGAGACCCAGTACTTC.